This TCR beta chain was sequenced during a study of vaccination and CD4 T cells after COVID-19. Study in general: The post-COVID samples were taken a median roughly 98 days after diagnosis, anywhere from 35 to 161. Cellular stimulation was performed using overlapping spike peptides derived from SARS-CoV-2, HCoV-NL63, HCoV-OC43 and HCoV-229E.

Oncomine TCR Beta short-read sequencing was applied to DNA from cultured CD4+ T cells. Using its own MiXCR run on the PCR reads, TCRdb lists one record per CDR3 protein. The sample yields more than 9,000 distinct CDR3 sequences, 20% seen once. As for this clonotype: Its antigen is currently unknown.

CDR1 and CDR2 (germline): WSHSY, SAAADI. This CDR3 is built from 18 residues. V gave up 3 bases and J gave up 6 bases, with 27 bases separating them. Treatment described: approximately 10-day PBMC culture with coronavirus spike peptide pools or control peptides (ViraFEST assay). Vaccinated healthy people had never been infected with SARS-CoV-2 before, which was shown by negative nucleocapsid antibodies before and after vaccination. This TCR was recovered from a human donor who received a COVID-19 vaccine. The J gene is TRBJ2-7, the V gene TRBV10-2; perhaps TRBD2 as D (6 bases). Specimen: CD4+ T cells from blood, cultured in vitro, collected before SARS-CoV-2 vaccination. The CDR3 sequence is CASSDNRFTESQGGEQYF. Written as DNA, the CDR3 is TGCGCCAGCAGTGACAATCGGTTCACGGAGTCTCAGGGAGGCGAGCAGTACTTC.